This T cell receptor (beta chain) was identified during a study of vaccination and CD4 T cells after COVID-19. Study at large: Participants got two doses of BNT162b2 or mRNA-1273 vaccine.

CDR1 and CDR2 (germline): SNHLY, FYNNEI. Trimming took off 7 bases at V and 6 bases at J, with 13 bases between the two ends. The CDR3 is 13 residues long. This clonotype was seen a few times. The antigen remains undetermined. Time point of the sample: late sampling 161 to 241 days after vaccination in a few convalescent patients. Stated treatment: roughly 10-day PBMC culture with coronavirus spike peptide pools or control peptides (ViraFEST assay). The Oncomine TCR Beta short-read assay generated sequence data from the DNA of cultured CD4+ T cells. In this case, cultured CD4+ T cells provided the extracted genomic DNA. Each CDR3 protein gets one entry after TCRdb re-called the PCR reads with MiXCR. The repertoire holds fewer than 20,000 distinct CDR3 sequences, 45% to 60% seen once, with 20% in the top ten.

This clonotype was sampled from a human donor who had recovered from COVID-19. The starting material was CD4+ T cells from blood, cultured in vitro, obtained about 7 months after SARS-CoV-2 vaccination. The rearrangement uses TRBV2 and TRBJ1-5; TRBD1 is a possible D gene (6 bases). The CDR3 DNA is TGTGCCAGCAACTCCGAGGGGGGTCAGCCCCAGCATTTT. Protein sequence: CASNSEGGQPQHF.